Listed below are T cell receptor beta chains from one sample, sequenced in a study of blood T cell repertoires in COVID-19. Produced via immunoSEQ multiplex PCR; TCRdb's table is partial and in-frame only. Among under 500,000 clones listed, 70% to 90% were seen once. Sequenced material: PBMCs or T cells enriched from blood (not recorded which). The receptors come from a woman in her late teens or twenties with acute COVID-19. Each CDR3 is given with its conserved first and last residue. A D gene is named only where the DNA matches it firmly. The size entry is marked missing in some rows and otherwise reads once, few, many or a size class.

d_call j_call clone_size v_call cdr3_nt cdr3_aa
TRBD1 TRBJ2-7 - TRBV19 TGTGCCAGTAGCCACCGTCTGGGACAGGCCATTTACGAGCAGTACTTC CASSHRLGQAIYEQYF
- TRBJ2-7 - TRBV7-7 TGTGCTAGCAGCTTAGGTCCGCGGGGAACCTACGAGCAGTACTTC CASSLGPRGTYEQYF
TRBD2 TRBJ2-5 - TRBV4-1 TGCGCCAGCAGGCGCGGACTAGCGGGGAAATGGGAGACCCAGTACTTC CASRRGLAGKWETQYF
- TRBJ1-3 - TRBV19 TGTGCCAGTAGTATTTTGGACAGCCCTGGAAACACCATATATTTT CASSILDSPGNTIYF
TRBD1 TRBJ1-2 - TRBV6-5 TGTGCCAGCAGTTACAGACAGGGAATGCGCTACACCTTC CASSYRQGMRYTF
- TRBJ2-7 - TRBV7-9 TGTGCCAGCAGCTTAGAAGGGGGTACCTACGAGCAGTACTTC CASSLEGGTYEQYF
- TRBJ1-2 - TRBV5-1 TGCGCCAGCAGCTTGAAGCAGGTCGTCTCTAACTATGGCTACACCTTC CASSLKQVVSNYGYTF
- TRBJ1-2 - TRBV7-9 TGTGCCAGCAGCTTACAGGGAGGTAGAGGCTACACCTTC CASSLQGGRGYTF
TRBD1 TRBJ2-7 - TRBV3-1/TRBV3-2 TGTGCCAGCAGACAGGGGGCGGGATCCTACGAGCAGTACTTC CASRQGAGSYEQYF
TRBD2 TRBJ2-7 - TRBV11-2 TGTGCCAGCAGGCGGACTAGCGTATACGAGCAGTACTTC CASRRTSVYEQYF
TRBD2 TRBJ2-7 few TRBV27 TGTGCCAGCAGTCGAACACCGGGAGGGGTGTACGAGCAGTACTTC CASSRTPGGVYEQYF
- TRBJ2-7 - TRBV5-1 TGCGCCAGCAGCTTGTATTCACGGAGCTCCTACGAGCAGTACTTC CASSLYSRSSYEQYF
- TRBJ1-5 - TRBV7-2 TGTGCCAGCAGTCCGAGATTTAATCAGCCCCAGCATTTT CASSPRFNQPQHF
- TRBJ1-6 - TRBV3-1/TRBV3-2 TGTGCCAGCAGTTCCGGGAGTTGGGCCCTCCACTTT CASSSGSWALHF
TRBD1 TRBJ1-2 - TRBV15 TGTGCCACCAGCAGAGATCGGGGACAGGGAGTTGGCTACACCTTC CATSRDRGQGVGYTF
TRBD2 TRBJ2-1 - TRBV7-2 TGTGCCAGCAGCCCGGGGGGCTCCTACAATGAGCAGTTCTTC CASSPGGSYNEQFF
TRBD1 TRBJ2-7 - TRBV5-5 TGTGCCAGCAGCTTTTCCGGGACAGGGGTCTACGAGCAGTACTTC CASSFSGTGVYEQYF
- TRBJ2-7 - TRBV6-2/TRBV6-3 TGTGCCAGCAGTTACAGGGGATCCTACGAGCAGTACTTC CASSYRGSYEQYF
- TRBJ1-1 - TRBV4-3 TGCGCCAGCAGCCCGGGACATATGAACACTGAAGCTTTCTTT CASSPGHMNTEAFF
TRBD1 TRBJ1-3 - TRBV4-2 TGTGCCAGCAGCCCAACCGCCGGGACAGGGTCTGGAAACACCATATATTTT CASSPTAGTGSGNTIYF
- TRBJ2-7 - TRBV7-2 TGTGCCAGCAGGGTAAACTCGGGGAGCTCCTACGAGCAGTACTTC CASRVNSGSSYEQYF
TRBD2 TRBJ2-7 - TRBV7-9 TGTGCCATCTACCGGAGCGGGGGTAGTTCCGAGCAGTACTTC CAIYRSGGSSEQYF
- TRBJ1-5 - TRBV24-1 TGTGCCACCAGTTCTGAACTTAGCAATCAGCCCCAGCATTTT CATSSELSNQPQHF
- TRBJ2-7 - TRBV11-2 TGTGCCAGCAGCTTCGGACAGTCGAGCTCCTACGAGCAGTACTTC CASSFGQSSSYEQYF
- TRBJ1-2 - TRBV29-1 TGCAGCGTTGAAGGAGTGGGTCAGGGAAACTATGGCTACACCTTC CSVEGVGQGNYGYTF
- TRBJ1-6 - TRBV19 TGTGCCAGTAGACCGCGGACGGGGAGCTCCTATAATTCACCCCTCCACTTT CASRPRTGSSYNSPLHF
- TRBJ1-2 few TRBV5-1 TGCGCCAGCAGCTTGGATAACAGCTATGGCTACACCTTC CASSLDNSYGYTF
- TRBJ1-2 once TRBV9 TGTGCCAGCAGCCCGGAGACAGGCTATGGCTACACCTTC CASSPETGYGYTF
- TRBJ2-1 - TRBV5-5 TGTGCCAGCAACTACGAGCAGTTCTTC CASNYEQFF
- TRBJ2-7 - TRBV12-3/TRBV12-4 TGTGCCAGCAGACGGAGCTCCTACGAGCAGTACTTC CASRRSSYEQYF
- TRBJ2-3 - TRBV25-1 TGTGCCACCCTGCAAGGGGGCACAGATACGCAGTATTTT CATLQGGTDTQYF
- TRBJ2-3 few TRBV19 TGTGCCAGTAGGCGGCCTAAGGGGGATACGCAGTATTTT CASRRPKGDTQYF
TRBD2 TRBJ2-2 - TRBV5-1 TGCGCCAGCAGCGCCCGACTAGCGGGGGCGTCCGGGGAGCTGTTTTTT CASSARLAGASGELFF
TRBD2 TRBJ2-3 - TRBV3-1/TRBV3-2 TGTGCCAGCAGCCACCCGGGACTAGCGCCAGATACGCAGTATTTT CASSHPGLAPDTQYF
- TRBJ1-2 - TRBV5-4 TGTGCCAGCAGCTTGGTTAGGGGGTTCGGCTACACCTTC CASSLVRGFGYTF
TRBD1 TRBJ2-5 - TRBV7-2 TGTGCCAGCAGCATGGGGACAGCACAGACCCAGTACTTC CASSMGTAQTQYF
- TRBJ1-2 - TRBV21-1 TGTGCCAGCAGCAAAAGAGGGACACGAAGATACTATGGCTACACCTTC CASSKRGTRRYYGYTF
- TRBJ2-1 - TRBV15 TGTGCCACCAGCAGAGGACTGGAGGACCGCAATGAGCAGTTCTTC CATSRGLEDRNEQFF